The clone carrying this T cell receptor beta chain was seen more than once but under ten times. This sample was included in a study of T-cell reconstitution after alpha-beta-depleted transplantation in children. This sample's TCRbeta library carried unique molecular identifier barcodes. TCRdb fed the PCR reads into MiXCR, producing one record per CDR3 protein. Altogether around 400,000 distinct CDR3 sequences are present, approximately 10% being singletons, with the ten largest covering 4.5% to 6.5%. The CDR3 totals 16 residues. Germline V gene lookup returns CDR1 ENHRY and CDR2 SYGVKD. Trimming left V 0 bases short and J 1 base short, with 12 bases between.

This chain joins TRBV10-3 and TRBJ2-5, with D perhaps TRBD2 (6 bases). This clonotype was obtained from a human donor who donated a stem cell graft to a child with acute myeloid leukemia. The sample here was PBMCs from the stem cell graft donor, taken from the stem cell graft. The CDR3: CAISESGGDLQETQYF. CDR3 sequence (DNA): TGTGCCATCAGTGAGTCAGGCGGGGACCTCCAAGAGACCCAGTACTTC.